These 28 T cell receptor beta chains were all obtained from the same sample, sequenced in a study of cytomegalovirus exposure and HLA in healthy donors. The PCR ran on 60 Vbeta and 13 Jbeta primers. Using immunoSEQ multiplex PCR, the repertoire was profiled, and TCRdb retains in-frame clones only, with some absent. The data hold around 200,000 clones, with 82% observed a single time. The specimen sequenced was PBMCs. The receptors were gathered from a man aged 35 to 55 in good health and CMV-seropositive.

The rearrangement links TRBV6-5 to TRBJ2-1; D remains unclear. Germline CDR1 is MNHEY and CDR2 is SVGAGI. This CDR3 region has 15 residues. Trimming removed 0 bases from V and 4 bases from J, with 10 bases in between. The CDR3 DNA sequence: TGTGCCAGCAGTTACTCGAGTGCGTCGTACAATGAGCAGTTCTTC. Its protein is CASSYSSASYNEQFF.

The chain carries TRBV6-1 and TRBJ2-7, with 9 bases matching TRBD2. The CDR3 runs to 15 residues. V gave up 9 bases and J gave up 3 bases; unmatched junction bases: 12. Per the germline V gene, CDR1 is MNHNS and CDR2 is SASEGT. The CDR3, as DNA: TGTGCCAGTAAACCGGGACTAGCCGGGGTCTACGAGCAGTACTTC. It is translated as CASKPGLAGVYEQYF.

V is TRBV9 and J is TRBJ2-1; D perhaps matches TRBD2 (5 bases). Trimming pared 2 bases from V and 0 bases from J, leaving 9 bases between. The CDR3 runs 15 residues. The germline CDR1 and CDR2 sequences are SGDLS and YYNGEE. In nucleotides, the CDR3 is TGTGCCAGCAGCGTCAGAGGGATCTCCTACAATGAGCAGTTCTTC. It specifies CASSVRGISYNEQFF.

This clone was counted once. The J gene is TRBJ2-7, the V gene TRBV7-9; TRBD2 matches at 14 bases. V gave up 1 base and J gave up 3 bases; unmatched junction bases: 2. Germline V CDR1 and CDR2: SEHNR, FQNEAQ (reference sequence). This CDR3 contains 16 residues. CDR3 nucleotide sequence: TGTGCCAGCAGCTTAGGGACTAGCGGGAGGATCTACGAGCAGTACTTC. Translated, it gives CASSLGTSGRIYEQYF.

A remark on this clone: With only one base between it and a far larger clone, this is likely a read error. The sample holds other DNA sequences that translate to the same CDR3. This rearrangement joins TRBV5-1 to TRBJ2-7, with D tentatively TRBD2 (6 bases). Looked up from germline, CDR1 is SGHRS and CDR2 is YFSETQ. With 0 bases removed from V and 3 bases from J, the gap between germline ends came to 13 bases. This CDR3 region has 15 residues. CDR3 loop: CASSLGQGGYYEQYF. CDR3 nucleotide sequence: TGCGCCAGCAGCTTGGGCCAGGGAGGCTACTACGAGCAGTACTTC.

The chain links TRBV7-3 to TRBJ1-1; no definite D call. Germline V gives CDR1 SGHTA, CDR2 FQGTGA. The CDR3 contains 13 residues. V lost 4 bases and J lost 0, with 6 bases in between. The CDR3 bases are TGTGCCAGCAGCTCCACTTTGAACACTGAAGCTTTCTTT. Protein product: CASSSTLNTEAFF.

The CDR3 sequence is CASSIGSAGANTEAFF. CDR3 coding DNA: TGTGCCAGTAGTATAGGAAGTGCAGGGGCGAACACTGAAGCTTTCTTT. V usage is TRBV19 and J usage is TRBJ1-1, with a possible D match to TRBD1 (6 bases). V was shortened by 1 base and J by 1 base, with 13 bases between the two germline ends. Germline V CDR1 and CDR2: LNHDA, SQIVND (reference sequence). The CDR3 is 16 residues long.

The chain recombines TRBV13 with TRBJ2-3; 8 positions agree with TRBD2. Germline V gene lookup returns CDR1 PRHDT and CDR2 FYEKMQ (reference sequence). The J segment lost 0 bases and the V segment lost 2 bases, leaving 10 bases of the junction unmatched. The CDR3 loop spans 18 amino acids. CDR3 protein: CASSLRTSFVASTDTQYF. In DNA, the CDR3 is TGTGCCAGCAGCTTACGGACTAGCTTCGTTGCGAGCACAGATACGCAGTATTTT.

The CDR3 DNA is TGTGCCTGGAGTCCGGGGAACCAGCCCCAGCATTTT. Translating it yields CAWSPGNQPQHF. The chain joins TRBV30 to TRBJ1-5; D unresolved. V lost 2 bases and J lost 7, with 9 bases in between. Germline V lookup: CDR1 GTSNPN, CDR2 SVGIG (reference sequence). This CDR3 spans 12 amino acids. Using reference TRBV30 and TRBJ1-5 for the parts outside the CDR3, the full variable domain is SQTIHQWPATLVQPVGSPLSLECTVEGTSNPNLYWYRQAAGRGLQLLFYSVGIGQISSEVPQNLSASRPQDRQFILSSKKLLLSDSGFYLCAWSPGNQPQHFGDGTRLSIL.

The rearrangement uses TRBV30 and TRBJ1-1; no firm D call. CDR3 size: 11 residues. Looked up from germline, CDR1 is GTSNPN and CDR2 is SVGIG (reference sequence). With 0 bases removed from V and 11 bases from J, the gap between germline ends came to 10 bases. The CDR3 spells CAWSVQSRAFF. CDR3 sequence (DNA): TGTGCCTGGAGTGTACAGAGTCGGGCTTTCTTT.

The CDR3 region is CASAGSSPYNEQFF. CDR3 nucleotides: TGTGCCAGTGCCGGGTCCAGCCCCTACAATGAGCAGTTCTTC. The genes are TRBV27 and TRBJ2-1; no clear D gene. Trimming cost V 9 bases and J 2 bases, with 14 bases left between them. The CDR3 covers 14 residues. Germline-derived CDR1 and CDR2 are MNHEY and SMNVEV (reference sequence).

This clone showed up just once. The chain recombines TRBV2 with TRBJ1-5; maybe TRBD1 (5 bases). V was shortened by 6 bases and J by 0 bases, with 9 bases between the two germline ends. The germline gives CDR1 SNHLY, CDR2 FYNNEI. This CDR3 is 14 amino acids long. In DNA form, the CDR3 reads TGTGCCAGCAGAGACAGAAATAGCAATCAGCCCCAGCATTTT. Encoded protein: CASRDRNSNQPQHF.

CDR3 region: CASSVARVGELFF. The CDR3 DNA reads as TGTGCCAGCAGCGTGGCGAGGGTAGGGGAGCTGTTTTTT. J is TRBJ2-2 and V is TRBV9; tentative D call: TRBD2 (5 bases). V was cut by 2 bases and J by 8 bases, with 10 bases left in between. This CDR3 region has 13 residues. In germline, CDR1 is SGDLS, CDR2 YYNGEE.

The chain links TRBV10-2 to TRBJ2-1; possibly TRBD2 for D (6 bases). The CDR3 contains 14 residues. Trimming left V 6 bases short and J 5 bases short, with 14 bases between. CDR1 is WSHSY, CDR2 SAAADI, per germline. CDR3 DNA sequence: TGCGCCAGCAGAAGAGCGGGCATTAACAATGAGCAGTTCTTC. Protein product: CASRRAGINNEQFF.

This clone was detected a few times. The chain employs TRBV4-1 and TRBJ2-1; 12 bases line up with TRBD2. This CDR3 contains 19 residues. Per the germline V gene, CDR1 is MGHRA and CDR2 is YSYEKL. The trim removed 3 bases at V and 0 bases at J, leaving 9 bases unmatched. CDR3 bases: TGCGCCAGCAGCCATCCCGGGACTAGCGGGTTTAACTCCTACAATGAGCAGTTCTTC. Its protein is CASSHPGTSGFNSYNEQFF.

The V and J genes are TRBV30 and TRBJ2-1; 10 bases line up with TRBD1. Germline CDR1 and CDR2: GTSNPN and SVGIG (reference sequence). The CDR3 runs to 17 residues. V trimming: 5 bases; J trimming: 4 bases; junction bases outside the gene matches: 14. The CDR3 coding sequence is TGTGCCTGGGACATTCCGACCCGGGACAGGGGTTACAATGAGCAGTTCTTC. This gives the protein CAWDIPTRDRGYNEQFF.

The chain uses TRBV5-1 and TRBJ2-3; perhaps TRBD2 as D (7 bases). Trimming cost V 4 bases and J 3 bases, with 15 bases left between them. The germline gives CDR1 SGHRS, CDR2 YFSETQ. The CDR3 is 15 residues long. CDR3 amino acids: CASSPIGGPTDTQYF. The CDR3 DNA is TGCGCCAGCAGCCCCATCGGGGGGCCGACAGATACGCAGTATTTT.

The chain joins TRBV25-1 to TRBJ2-7; tentatively, D is TRBD2 (6 bases). V lost 3 bases and J lost 4, with 10 bases in between. Germline loops: CDR1 MGHDK, CDR2 SYGVNS. The CDR3 extends over 13 amino acids. CDR3 nucleotide sequence: TGTGCCAGCAGTGACGCGGGGAGGTACGAGCAGTACTTC. This gives the protein CASSDAGRYEQYF.

The chain employs TRBV7-9 and TRBJ2-1; TRBD2 agrees at 8 bases. This CDR3 is 15 amino acids long. CDR1 is SEHNR, CDR2 FQNEAQ, per germline (reference sequence). V lost 1 base and J lost 8; bases outside the gene matches: 7. The CDR3 reads CASSLGSSGSYEQFF. In DNA, the CDR3 is TGTGCCAGCAGCTTAGGTTCCAGCGGGAGCTATGAGCAGTTCTTC.

This clone was detected once. The chain is built from TRBV4-1 and TRBJ2-2; D possibly corresponds to TRBD1 (5 bases). Per germline, CDR1 MGHRA and CDR2 YSYEKL. The CDR3 extends over 17 amino acids. Deletions cut 1 base from V and 6 bases from J, with 18 bases between. CDR3 sequence reads: CASSQVGAGRKAGELFF. The CDR3 DNA sequence: TGCGCCAGCAGCCAAGTTGGGGCAGGTCGTAAGGCCGGGGAGCTGTTTTTT.

J is TRBJ1-3 and V is TRBV7-3, with D tentatively TRBD1 (5 bases). This CDR3 is 16 amino acids long. Looked up from germline, CDR1 is SGHTA and CDR2 is FQGTGA. The V end lost 3 bases, the J end lost 1 base, and 13 bases lay between the germline ends. The CDR3, as DNA: TGTGCCAGCAGCTTGGGCCCCTCAGGGTCTGGAAACACCATATATTTT. Its translation is CASSLGPSGSGNTIYF.

The DNA of the CDR3 is TGTGCCAGCAGCTTGGCCGCGGGACTCCCCCCCAATGAGCAGTTCTTC. Its protein product is CASSLAAGLPPNEQFF. The rearrangement links TRBV5-8 to TRBJ2-1, with D possibly being TRBD2 (6 bases). The germline gives CDR1 SGHTS, CDR2 YDEGEE. Trimming shortened V by 0 bases and J by 6 bases, and 16 bases separated the two germline ends. The CDR3 covers 16 residues.

The chain employs TRBV27 and TRBJ2-3, with D possibly matching TRBD1 (6 bases). V was trimmed by 4 bases and J by 2 bases, leaving 10 bases between them. Per germline, CDR1 MNHEY and CDR2 SMNVEV (reference sequence). This CDR3 comprises 14 residues. The CDR3 DNA reads as TGTGCCAGCAGTTCTGTGGGGGCCACAGATACGCAGTATTTT. Its translation: CASSSVGATDTQYF.

The V gene is TRBV30, the J gene TRBJ2-1; 7 positions agree with TRBD2. V trimming: 6 bases; J trimming: 0 bases; junction bases outside the gene matches: 11. Germline V gene sequence: CDR1 GTSNPN, CDR2 SVGIG (reference sequence). The CDR3 is 16 amino acids. The CDR3 nucleotides are TGTGCCTGTCCCGGGGCGGGGGTGGGCTCCTACAATGAGCAGTTCTTC. It is translated as CACPGAGVGSYNEQFF.

The chain uses TRBV2 and TRBJ2-3, with D uncertain. CDR1 is SNHLY and CDR2 is FYNNEI in the germline V gene. There are 11 residues in the CDR3. With 6 bases removed from V and 7 bases from J, the gap between germline ends came to 8 bases. CDR3 region: CASRELNTQYF. In DNA, the CDR3 is TGTGCCAGCAGGGAGTTGAATACGCAGTATTTT.

To note about this clone: Its ends do not fully match the called genes, so a read error is possible. This chain links TRBV6-1 with TRBJ1-5, with D possibly TRBD1 on 5 matching bases. Germline CDR1 MNHNS, CDR2 SASEGT. The CDR3 is 16 amino acids. The CDR3 region has the DNA TGTGCCAGCAGTGGGCCTGGAGGGGCGAGGGATCAGCCCCGGCATTTT. Its translation: CASSGPGGARDQPRHF.

The chain is built from TRBV4-1 and TRBJ2-3; D uncertain. Looked up from germline, CDR1 is MGHRA and CDR2 is YSYEKL. V lost 6 bases, J lost 0 bases, and 7 bases lay in between. The CDR3 is 13 amino acids. The CDR3 protein is CASRLTSTDTQYF. Here the CDR3 DNA reads TGCGCCAGCAGGCTAACCAGCACAGATACGCAGTATTTT.

The chain combines TRBV6-1 with TRBJ2-3; D possibly corresponds to TRBD1 (5 bases). V lost 6 bases, J lost 7 bases, and 11 bases lay in between. The CDR3 totals 12 residues. Per germline, CDR1 MNHNS and CDR2 SASEGT. The chain's CDR3 is CASRGPWNTQYF. Written as DNA, the CDR3 is TGTGCCAGCAGGGGGCCGTGGAATACGCAGTATTTT.